The rows below give T cell receptor beta chains drawn from one sample of a study of cytomegalovirus exposure and HLA in healthy donors. Method: immunoSEQ multiplex PCR; TCRdb's copy keeps in-frame clones and lacks some. This table has around 350,000 clones, roughly 88% appearing once. Specimen: PBMCs. The receptors shown here come from a woman younger than 35 in good health and CMV-seronegative. The CDR3 runs from the conserved cysteine through the conserved F or W. The D gene is left open where the match is weak. Clone size is not always given. Where it is, it says once, few, many or a class for expanded clones.

clone size	V gene	D gene	CDR3 protein
.	TRBV2	.	CASSEKGLLGELFF
.	TRBV19	TRBD1	CASSMPLGWDRAEKLFF
.	TRBV6-1	.	CASSYEDF
.	TRBV10-3	.	CAIKAGGYTF
.	TRBV27	.	CASSPLDREVYNEQFF
.	TRBV7-9	.	CASSPRTGVHEQYF
.	TRBV28	TRBD1	CASSLNYRGRRSGGYTF
.	TRBV5-1	TRBD1	CASSLVPLGTGGNQPQHF
.	TRBV18	.	CASSPRAIGNQPQHF
once	TRBV19	.	CASSNGGMPYGYTF
.	TRBV15	TRBD2	CATSASGGYNEQFF
.	TRBV18	.	CASSRGTPGGEKLFF
.	TRBV10-1	TRBD2	CASSESTSGVNEQFF
.	TRBV28	.	CASREGQYYGYTF
.	TRBV27	.	CASSLSSSTDGYTF
.	TRBV28	TRBD1	CASSLLTGERGTEAFF
.	TRBV19	.	CASRFSENYNEQFF
.	TRBV6-6	.	CASSPDGGVGTEAFF
.	TRBV7-9	.	CASFGDTDTQYF
.	TRBV19	.	CASSIGVRYQPQHF
.	TRBV5-6	.	CASSQVESLAKNIQYF
.	TRBV4-1	.	CASGEGEGYTF
few	TRBV9	.	CASSVGAPRGYTF
.	TRBV5-1	.	CASSLRDSHYEQYF
.	TRBV28	TRBD1	CASSPQGATEAFF
.	TRBV27	TRBD2	CASSLRFLAGGNEQFF
.	TRBV28	TRBD2	CASSSGLAGTDEQFF
.	TRBV6-1	.	CASSDFPGYGYTF
.	TRBV9	TRBD1	CASSTGGQQFF
.	TRBV5-4	.	CASSSSSYRLDGELFF
.	TRBV5-8	TRBD2	CASSQGLAGTTDTQYF
.	TRBV5-1	.	CASSLVTANYGYTF
.	TRBV30	TRBD2	CAWSAGLASTDTQYF
.	TRBV10-2	TRBD1	CASSQKGTGSSYNSPLHF
.	TRBV28	.	CASSLHTTANEKLFF
.	TRBV21-1	.	CASSKKGELFYEQYF
.	TRBV5-1	.	CASSLVGDEQFF
.	TRBV7-6	TRBD2	CASSSLRTSGGVGDTQYF
.	TRBV7-9	.	CASSPSGRQDEQYF
.	TRBV6-5	TRBD2	CASSYLRESNGELFF
.	TRBV27	.	CASSFSGGKPQHF
.	TRBV9	TRBD2	CASSVGGSGNYNEQFF
.	TRBV5-1	.	CASGKGHRSGANVLTF
.	TRBV7-9	TRBD1	CASSSGTGGIDEQYF
.	TRBV14	TRBD1	CASSPRPGQGNEQFF
once	TRBV2	TRBD1	CASSEWDRDTEAFF
.	TRBV5-5	TRBD1	CASSLGQGADTQYF
.	TRBV7-9	TRBD2	CASSLGTSGRLKETQYF